A single sample is the source of the 6 T cell receptor beta chains below, sequenced in a study of T-cell memory formation after mild COVID-19 (dated by TCRdb to about 2021). The library was made by 5' RACE. Reads for this sample came from an Illumina NovaSeq 6000. The raw public data were reprocessed by TCRdb itself: fastp quality trimming at Q25, MiXCR clonotype calling, in-frame beta chains only. CDR3 protein sequences are deduplicated, and each keeps its most common genes and DNA. This sample gives roughly 340,000 distinct CDR3 sequences in total; 20% to 25% of them show up just once. The ten largest clones add up to 21% of the sample. The sequenced material came from PBMCs or a T cell subset sorted from them (not recorded which). The receptors were gathered from a young man who had mild COVID-19 (a few samples of this study predate the infection). The sample titles of this study are shuffled in the database, so cell type and time point are left out; the donor was told from shared clones.

The chain employs TRBV20-1 and TRBJ2-2, with D possibly being TRBD1 (5 bases). The CDR3 consists of 15 residues. The V and J ends lost 2 bases and 3 bases respectively, with 13 bases between them. The germline V gene has CDR1 DFQATT and CDR2 SNEGSKA (reference sequence). The CDR3 DNA is TGCAGTGCTAGAAAGTCTGGGGCCGACACCGGGGAGCTGTTTTTT. Protein product: CSARKSGADTGELFF.

V is TRBV28 and J is TRBJ1-2; D not certain. Per the germline V gene, CDR1 is MDHEN and CDR2 is SYDVKM. Between the trimmed V and J ends, which lost 6 bases and 5 bases, there was a span of 13 bases. The CDR3 extends over 13 amino acids. CDR3 bases: TGTGCCAGCAGCGTCGCTAATAGTTATGGCTACACCTTC. This encodes CASSVANSYGYTF.

This clonotype was found a few times. The chain is built from TRBV4-1 and TRBJ2-7; the match to TRBD2 covers 9 bases. Per the germline V gene, CDR1 is MGHRA and CDR2 is YSYEKL. The trim removed 3 bases at V and 2 bases at J, leaving 5 bases unmatched. The CDR3 length is 15 residues. The CDR3 loop is CASSHTLAGPYEQYF. The CDR3 DNA is TGCGCCAGCAGCCACACTCTAGCGGGGCCCTACGAGCAGTACTTC.

Note on this clonotype: Germline and junction disagree at one end, which may indicate a read error. The chain is built from TRBV30 and TRBJ2-7, with D possibly matching TRBD2 (6 bases). The CDR3 has 14 residues. Germline assignment: CDR1 GTSNPN and CDR2 SVGIG (reference sequence). The CDR3 bases are TGTGCCTGGAGTGTTGGAGGGATCTCCGACGAGCAGTACTTC. Its protein is CAWSVGGISDEQYF.

V usage is TRBV4-3 and J usage is TRBJ1-2, with TRBD1 identical over 7 bases. Germline CDR1 reads LGHNA; CDR2 reads YSLEER. J lost 3 bases, V lost 3 bases, and 13 bases had no gene match. The CDR3 has 17 amino acids. In DNA, the CDR3 is TGCGCCAGCAGCCATTTAATGGAGAACAGGGGAGACTATGGCTACACCTTC. Protein sequence: CASSHLMENRGDYGYTF.

This clonotype occurred a few times. The genes are TRBV20-1 and TRBJ2-1, with D perhaps TRBD1 or TRBD2 (5 bases each). Germline CDR1 is DFQATT and CDR2 is SNEGSKA (reference sequence). CDR3 length: 12 residues. V was pared by 7 bases and J by 4 bases, with 11 bases between. For the CDR3, the DNA is TGCAGTGGCCGGGGCGATTACAATGAGCAGTTCTTC. This codes for CSGRGDYNEQFF.